The 17 T cell receptor beta chains below all came from one sample that was sequenced in a study of T cells in Graves' hyperthyroidism and ophthalmopathy. Amplified TCR beta CDR3 regions came from RNA transcripts. The HTBI primer set served for first-round RT-PCR of the TCR CDR3. TCRdb re-called the multiplex PCR reads through MiXCR, storing one row per CDR3 protein. The table has fewer than 850,000 distinct CDR3 sequences, 17% seen once. The specimen sequenced was blood. These receptor sequences come from a man in his fifties with Graves' hyperthyroidism.

CDR3 in DNA: TGTGCCAGCAGCTTAAAGGGGACTAGAAACACCGGGGAGCTGTTTTTT. Protein: CASSLKGTRNTGELFF. J is TRBJ2-2 and V is TRBV13; 8 bases match TRBD2. V dropped 2 bases and J dropped 2; count of bases not matched to a gene: 4. The CDR3 extends over 16 amino acids. CDR1 is PRHDT, CDR2 FYEKMQ, per germline (reference sequence). Combining the CDR3 with reference TRBV13 and TRBJ2-2 gives the whole variable domain AAGVIQSPRHLIKEKRETATLKCYPIPRHDTVYWYQQGPGQDPQFLISFYEKMQSDKGSIPDRFSAQQFSDYHSELNMSSLELGDSALYFCASSLKGTRNTGELFFGEGSRLTVL.

In this sample, this clonotype turned up once. V and J are TRBV5-1 and TRBJ2-5, with 11 bases lining up with TRBD2. Trimming removed 4 bases from V and 5 bases from J; junction bases left unmatched: 10. Germline-derived CDR1 and CDR2 are SGHRS and YFSETQ. The CDR3 has 16 amino acids. The CDR3 DNA reads TGCGCCAGCAGCCCTGGGCCGACTAGCGGGATTGAGACCCAGTACTTC. Translated, it gives CASSPGPTSGIETQYF.

This clonotype was observed at least ten times. The chain joins TRBV2 to TRBJ1-1, with TRBD1 as a possible D gene (5 bases). Germline V gives CDR1 SNHLY, CDR2 FYNNEI. This CDR3 region has 14 residues. Trimming shortened V by 4 bases and J by 4 bases, and 13 bases separated the two germline ends. In nucleotides, the CDR3 is TGTGCCAGCAGTGTAGCAGGGAGGGGCACTGAAGCTTTCTTT. Translation: CASSVAGRGTEAFF.

The chain links TRBV19 to TRBJ1-1; maybe TRBD1 (6 bases). This CDR3 has 14 residues. The germline gives CDR1 LNHDA, CDR2 SQIVND (reference sequence). Trimming left V 8 bases short and J 8 bases short, with 21 bases between. CDR3 in amino acids: CASQKRHREPEAFF. The CDR3 coding sequence is TGTGCCAGTCAAAAGAGACACAGGGAACCAGAAGCTTTCTTT.

This clonotype appeared many times. V is TRBV5-5 and J is TRBJ1-1; D is ambiguous. V was trimmed by 3 bases and J by 4 bases, leaving 13 bases between them. Germline loops: CDR1 SGHKS, CDR2 YYEKEE (reference sequence). The CDR3 length is 14 residues. The CDR3 loop is CASSWSGSGTEAFF. CDR3 DNA: TGTGCCAGCAGCTGGTCGGGGTCGGGCACTGAAGCTTTCTTT.

This clonotype was seen many times. The rearrangement links TRBV30 to TRBJ2-3, with TRBD2 as a possible D gene (6 bases). Germline CDR1 GTSNPN, CDR2 SVGIG (reference sequence). V was clipped by 2 bases and J by 1 base, with 7 bases between them. The CDR3 sequence is 13 residues long. The DNA for the CDR3 is TGTGCCTGGAGTCCGGGAGGCACAGATACGCAGTATTTT. It is translated as CAWSPGGTDTQYF.

The chain employs TRBV6-5 and TRBJ2-3; TRBD2 might be the D (5 bases). V dropped 2 bases and J dropped 1 base, with 10 bases sitting between them. CDR3 length: 15 residues. The V gene's germline CDR1 is MNHEY and CDR2 SVGAGI. DNA of the CDR3: TGTGCCAGCAGTTACCTGTTGGGAGGCACAGATACGCAGTATTTT. This gives the protein CASSYLLGGTDTQYF.

This clonotype was seen ten or more times. The rearrangement uses TRBV9 and TRBJ2-1; perhaps TRBD2 as D (9 bases). The CDR3 extends over 15 amino acids. V lost 3 bases to trimming and J lost 8 bases, with 18 bases between them. The germline CDR1 and CDR2 sequences are SGDLS and YYNGEE. For the CDR3, the DNA is TGTGCCAGCAGCGGCGGGGGGGGGACAGGCGATGAGCAGTTCTTC. Translated, it gives CASSGGGGTGDEQFF.

Concerning this clonotype itself: Sequence at one end of the junction differs from germline and may be a read error. This rearrangement joins TRBV28 to TRBJ2-2; D is undetermined. Germline CDR1 is MDHEN and CDR2 is SYDVKM. This CDR3 is built from 15 residues. CDR3 loop: CASRFWGEITGELFF. The CDR3 region has the DNA TGTGCCAGCCGTTTCTGGGGTGAGATCACCGGGGAGCTGTTTTTT. Drawing the rest from reference TRBV28 and TRBJ2-2, the complete variable domain is DVKVTQSSRYLVKRTGEKVFLECVQDMDHENMFWYRQDPGLGLRLIYFSYDVKMKEKGDIPEGYSVSREKKERFSLILESASTNQTSMYLCASRFWGEITGELFFGEGSRLTVL.

This clonotype was seen only a few times. V and J are TRBV3-1 and TRBJ1-1, with a possible D match to TRBD1 (5 bases). V was shortened by 5 bases and J by 3 bases, with 13 bases between the two germline ends. Germline CDR1 and CDR2: LGHDT and YNNKEL (reference sequence). The CDR3 sequence is 14 residues long. CDR3 in amino acids: CASSLFSRDTEAFF. In nucleotides, the CDR3 is TGTGCCAGCAGCTTATTCTCCAGGGACACTGAAGCTTTCTTT.

This sequence joins TRBV12-3 or TRBV12-4 and TRBJ2-3; D not certain. There are 12 residues in the CDR3. V was trimmed by 5 bases and J by 3 bases, leaving 6 bases between them. DNA of the CDR3: TGTGCCAGCAGTATGCGGACAGATACGCAGTATTTT. Translating it yields CASSMRTDTQYF.

The CDR3 spells CASSLGTGGAEQYF. CDR3 coding DNA: TGTGCCAGCAGTTTGGGGACAGGGGGCGCCGAGCAGTACTTC. J is TRBJ2-7 and V is TRBV28; 12 bases are a match to TRBD1. V was clipped by 3 bases and J by 6 bases; unmatched bases: 3. The CDR3 is made up of 14 amino acids. From germline, CDR1 is MDHEN and CDR2 SYDVKM. Drawing the rest from reference TRBV28 and TRBJ2-7, the complete variable domain is DVKVTQSSRYLVKRTGEKVFLECVQDMDHENMFWYRQDPGLGLRLIYFSYDVKMKEKGDIPEGYSVSREKKERFSLILESASTNQTSMYLCASSLGTGGAEQYFGPGTRLTVT.

The table lists this clonotype with many counts. The chain uses TRBV6-1 and TRBJ2-3, with a possible D match to TRBD2 (6 bases). CDR1 and CDR2 (germline): MNHNS, SASEGT. V lost 5 bases and J 1 base, leaving 16 bases between the germline ends. This CDR3 contains 16 residues. The CDR3 protein is CASSYLGGLGTDTQYF. The DNA for the CDR3 is TGTGCCAGCAGTTACTTGGGGGGTTTGGGCACAGATACGCAGTATTTT.

This clonotype was counted ten times or more. The genes are TRBV19 and TRBJ1-5; D uncertain. Germline V gene lookup returns CDR1 LNHDA and CDR2 SQIVND (reference sequence). Trimming removed 7 bases from V and 5 bases from J, with 15 bases in between. The CDR3 extends over 14 amino acids. The CDR3 bases are TGTGCCAGTAATGGACTGGAGGTCTATCAGCCCCAGCATTTT. Translation gives CASNGLEVYQPQHF. The full variable domain, with the rest looked up from reference TRBV19 and TRBJ1-5, is DGGITQSPKYLFRKEGQNVTLSCEQNLNHDAMYWYRQDPGQGLRLIYYSQIVNDFQKGDIAEGYSVSREKKESFPLTVTSAQKNPTAFYLCASNGLEVYQPQHFGDGTRLSIL.

The CDR3 protein is CASSSLQRVPNEQYF. The DNA of the CDR3 is TGTGCCAGCAGTTCCTTGCAGCGGGTGCCTAACGAGCAGTACTTC. The V call is TRBV6-2 or TRBV6-3, the J call TRBJ2-7; weak D call: TRBD2 (6 bases). This CDR3 is built from 15 residues. In germline, CDR1 is MNHEY, CDR2 SVGEGT. V dropped 4 bases and J dropped 5 bases, with 18 bases sitting between them.

There are many counts of this clonotype. The chain joins TRBV6-5 to TRBJ2-7; 7 nucleotides align to TRBD1. CDR1 is MNHEY and CDR2 is SVGAGI in the germline V gene. This CDR3 comprises 15 residues. V lost 0 bases to trimming and J lost 1 base; unmatched junction nucleotides: 3. The CDR3 loop reads CASSYSLQGSYEQYF. Written as DNA, the CDR3 is TGTGCCAGCAGTTACTCCCTACAGGGGTCCTACGAGCAGTACTTC.

This clonotype turned up a few times. The chain uses TRBV6-1 and TRBJ1-2, with 12 bases that match TRBD1. Per germline, CDR1 MNHNS and CDR2 SASEGT. V lost 8 bases and J lost 7; bases outside the gene matches: 5. CDR3 length: 13 residues. CDR3 DNA sequence: TGTGCCAGCGAGGGACAGGGGGCCTCTGGCTACACCTTC. Amino acids: CASEGQGASGYTF.